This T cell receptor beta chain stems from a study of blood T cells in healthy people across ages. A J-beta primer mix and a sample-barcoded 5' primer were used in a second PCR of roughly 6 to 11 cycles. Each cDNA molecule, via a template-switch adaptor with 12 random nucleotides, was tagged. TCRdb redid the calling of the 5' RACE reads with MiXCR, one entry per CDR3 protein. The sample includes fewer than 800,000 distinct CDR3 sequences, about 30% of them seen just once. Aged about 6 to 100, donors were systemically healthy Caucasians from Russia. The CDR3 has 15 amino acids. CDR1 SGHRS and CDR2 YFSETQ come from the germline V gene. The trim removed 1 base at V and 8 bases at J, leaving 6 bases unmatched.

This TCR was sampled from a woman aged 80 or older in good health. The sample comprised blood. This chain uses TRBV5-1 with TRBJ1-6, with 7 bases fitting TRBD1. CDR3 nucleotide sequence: TGCGCCAGCAGCTTGCGGACAGGACCTGATTCACCCCTCCACTTT. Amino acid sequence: CASSLRTGPDSPLHF. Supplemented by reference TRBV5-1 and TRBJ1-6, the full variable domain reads KAGVTQTPRYLIKTRGQQVTLSCSPISGHRSVSWYQQTPGQGLQFLFEYFSETQRNKGNFPGRFSGRQFSNSRSEMNVSTLELGDSALYLCASSLRTGPDSPLHFGNGTRLTVT.